Described below is a single TCR beta chain sequence and its context. This entry comes from a study of blood T cell repertoires in COVID-19. Across the whole study: Nucleic acid was either cDNA or gDNA, and it came from T cells, B-cell-depleted T cells, or PBMCs.

The protocol was immunoSEQ multiplex PCR, while the TCRdb copy is restricted to in-frame clones and leaves out a portion. The repertoire holds about 180,000 clones, with over 75% as singletons. Germline lookup yields CDR1 SGHNT and CDR2 YENEEA. The CDR3 runs 14 residues. Deletions cut 6 bases from V and 5 bases from J, with 13 bases between. The chain uses TRBV11-3 and TRBJ2-2, with D perhaps matching TRBD1 (5 bases). The TCR comes from a person between 70 and 80 years old with COVID-19, enrolled during active disease. Sequencing was performed on peripheral blood. CDR3 protein: CASSRRGQTGELFF. CDR3 DNA: TGTGCCAGCAGTAGAAGGGGCCAGACCGGGGAGCTGTTTTTT.